The following is a TCR beta chain sequence with its context. What it binds is not known. Once RNA had been extracted, it was reverse transcribed into cDNA to act as the sequencing template. Sequenced by immunoSEQ multiplex PCR; TCRdb stores in-frame clones only, minus some. This repertoire shows 80,000 or so clones, approximately 70% found once; its top ten account for around 24%. This sample was taken from a study of CD8+ T cells in alopecia areata. The study, taken as a whole, reports: Expanded CD8+ clones among the top 100, as well as scalp clonality, were significantly decreased by tofacitinib.

Treatment noted: oral pan-JAK inhibitor, 5-10 mg twice daily. A FACSAria was used to sort CD4+ and CD8+ T cells. These cells came from PBMCs. CDR1 and CDR2 (germline): MNHNY, SVGAGI (reference sequence). Trimming took 2 bases from V and 2 from J, leaving 11 bases between them. There are 15 residues in the CDR3. The rearrangement joins TRBV6-6 to TRBJ2-3; D is ambiguous. Sequenced here: CD8+ T cells sorted from blood, sampled at week 24, from a patient treated with tofacitinib. This clonotype was obtained from a human donor with alopecia areata. CDR3 sequence: CASSYRRRHTDTQYF. The CDR3 nucleotides are TGTGCCAGCAGTTACAGGCGCAGACACACAGATACGCAGTATTTT.